One sample yielded the 10 T cell receptor beta chains listed below, sequenced in a study of T cells in Graves' hyperthyroidism and ophthalmopathy. Amplification targeted TCR beta CDR3 regions from RNA transcripts. The study used the HTBI primer set for a first-round RT-PCR of the TCR CDR3. MiXCR, run by TCRdb on the multiplex PCR reads, gives a single entry per CDR3 protein. The repertoire consists of a few hundred thousand distinct CDR3 sequences, with approximately 17% occurring once and the leading ten covering around 17%. Sequencing was carried out using blood. These receptors all come from a woman aged 18-35 years with Graves' ophthalmopathy.

J is TRBJ2-1 and V is TRBV4-2; the D gene could be TRBD1 or TRBD2 (6 bases each). This CDR3 spans 17 amino acids. Per the germline V gene, CDR1 is LGHNA and CDR2 is YNFKEQ. Trimming cost V 1 base and J 3 bases, with 16 bases left between them. The CDR3 bases are TGTGCCAGCAGCCAAGTAGAATCCGGGGGCGGCTACAATGAGCAGTTCTTC. Encoded protein: CASSQVESGGGYNEQFF.

There are many counts of this clonotype. J is TRBJ2-7 and V is TRBV12-3 or TRBV12-4; 7 positions match TRBD2. This CDR3 comprises 16 residues. V shed 6 bases, J shed 2 bases, and the junction held 13 bases outside the gene matches. In nucleotides, the CDR3 is TGTGCCAGCAGCTGGAGATGGGAGCGGGATACCTACGAGCAGTACTTC. Residues: CASSWRWERDTYEQYF.

About this clonotype itself: A much larger clonotype is one base distant, so this may be a read error. The genes are TRBV2 and TRBJ1-5; 9 bases are shared with TRBD1. The V and J ends lost 4 bases and 5 bases, in that order; junction bases with no gene match: 6. The CDR3 covers 15 residues. The germline V gene has CDR1 SNHLY and CDR2 FYNNEI. The DNA for the CDR3 is TGTGCCAGCAGTGTGGGACAGGGCAGGGATCAGCCCCAGCATTTT. Protein product: CASSVGQGRDQPQHF.

On this clonotype: This clone may be a read error of a much larger clone one base away. The rearrangement links TRBV7-9 to TRBJ2-7; perhaps TRBD2 as D (5 bases). The V and J ends lost 4 bases and 2 bases respectively, with 9 bases between them. The CDR3 is 13 residues long. The V gene's germline CDR1 is SEHNR and CDR2 FQNEAQ (reference sequence). CDR3 DNA: TGTGCCAGCAGCTCGTGGAGGACCTACGAGCAGTACTTC. This gives the protein CASSSWRTYEQYF.

This clonotype was found many times. The DNA for the CDR3 is TGTGCCAGCAGTCACCGACAGGAATACACAGATACGCAGTATTTT. Translated: CASSHRQEYTDTQYF. The chain uses TRBV28 and TRBJ2-3; D perhaps matches TRBD1 (6 bases). The CDR3 has 15 residues. V lost 5 bases, J lost 2 bases, and 14 bases lay in between. Germline V gives CDR1 MDHEN, CDR2 SYDVKM.

The rearrangement uses TRBV2 and TRBJ2-3, with TRBD2 matching 8 bases. In germline, CDR1 is SNHLY, CDR2 FYNNEI. Losses at the gene ends were 6 bases for V and 0 bases for J; bases not matched to a gene: 5. The CDR3 totals 15 residues. The CDR3 here is CASRVGGASTDTQYF. The CDR3 coding sequence is TGTGCCAGCAGGGTCGGGGGGGCTAGCACAGATACGCAGTATTTT.

This clonotype was detected many times. This chain links TRBV11-2 with TRBJ1-1; 7 bases are a match to TRBD1. Germline trimming cut 0 bases from V and 1 base from J; bases unmatched to any gene: 8. CDR1 SGHAT and CDR2 FQNNGV come from the germline V gene. This CDR3 has 17 amino acids. CDR3: CASSLDQEGGQNTEAFF. Here the CDR3 DNA reads TGTGCCAGCAGCTTAGATCAGGAAGGGGGCCAGAACACTGAAGCTTTCTTT.

This clonotype was detected many times. The chain uses TRBV6-1 and TRBJ2-7; D is possibly TRBD1 (6 bases). V was pared by 6 bases and J by 1 base, with 13 bases between. The CDR3 has 14 residues. Germline-derived CDR1 and CDR2 are MNHNS and SASEGT. CDR3 bases: TGTGCCAGCAGCAGGCAGGGGAAGTCCTACGAGCAGTACTTC. This codes for CASSRQGKSYEQYF.

This clonotype was detected a few times. The CDR3 DNA sequence: TGTGCCAGCAGCCACGCTACAGAGGGAGGAAACACCATATATTTT. It translates to CASSHATEGGNTIYF. V gene TRBV3-1 combines with J gene TRBJ1-3; D is undetermined. The CDR3 has 15 residues. Per the germline V gene, CDR1 is LGHDT and CDR2 is YNNKEL (reference sequence). V was trimmed by 3 bases and J by 4 bases, leaving 13 bases between them.

This clonotype was picked up a small number of times. The gene calls are TRBV7-3 and TRBJ2-1; tentatively, D is TRBD1 or TRBD2 (5 bases each). Germline CDR1 is SGHTA and CDR2 is FQGTGA. V was pared by 2 bases and J by 4 bases, with 18 bases between. The CDR3 sequence is 17 residues long. The CDR3 DNA reads as TGTGCCAGCAGCTTAGTAGGTATAACGGGACCTTACAATGAGCAGTTCTTC. This encodes CASSLVGITGPYNEQFF. The full variable domain, with the rest looked up from reference TRBV7-3 and TRBJ2-1, is GAGVSQTPSNKVTEKGKYVELRCDPISGHTALYWYRQSLGQGPEFLIYFQGTGAADDSGLPNDRFFAVRPEGSVSTLKIQRTERGDSAVYLCASSLVGITGPYNEQFFGPGTRLTVL.